A single sample gave rise to the 16 T cell receptor beta chains below, sequenced in a study of OX40 agonist ivuxolimab in advanced cancers. Repertoires were generated with immunoSEQ multiplex PCR, while TCRdb's copy carries only in-frame clones and drops some. This sample has some 19,000 clones; roughly 78% occur once, and the top ten carry over 15%. The sample in question was CD4+ or CD8+ T cells sorted from blood, obtained in a trial of the OX40 agonist ivuxolimab. The receptors here all came from an adult with an advanced solid tumor such as melanoma, head and neck, liver or kidney cancer.

J is TRBJ1-3 and V is TRBV30; 8 bases map to TRBD1. CDR3 size: 14 residues. The V and J ends lost 2 bases and 4 bases, in that order; junction bases with no gene match: 4. In germline, CDR1 is GTSNPN, CDR2 SVGIG (reference sequence). This CDR3 reads CAWSSDRGGNTIYF. The CDR3 DNA reads TGTGCCTGGAGTTCCGACAGGGGAGGAAACACCATATATTTT.

This clone appeared a single time. The chain combines TRBV5-5 with TRBJ2-2; D not resolved. The CDR3 is 15 residues long. CDR1 and CDR2 (germline): SGHKS, YYEKEE (reference sequence). Trimming removed 2 bases from V and 1 base from J, with 9 bases in between. The CDR3 sequence: CASSFRTGNTGELFF. The CDR3 DNA sequence: TGTGCCAGCAGCTTTAGGACCGGGAACACCGGGGAGCTGTTTTTT.

The chain recombines TRBV5-1 with TRBJ2-3; 9 nucleotides align to TRBD2. With 4 bases clipped from V and 6 bases from J, the junction kept 12 bases outside the gene matches. The CDR3 is 16 residues long. Germline values: CDR1 SGHRS, CDR2 YFSETQ. CDR3: CASSPNLIAGADTQYF. The CDR3 bases are TGCGCCAGCAGCCCCAACCTGATAGCGGGAGCGGATACGCAGTATTTT.

The chain uses TRBV15 and TRBJ1-3, with TRBD1 as a possible D gene (6 bases). V lost 5 bases to trimming and J lost 6 bases, with 14 bases between them. Germline CDR1 and CDR2: LNHNV and YYDKDF (reference sequence). This CDR3 region has 14 residues. In DNA, the CDR3 is TGTGCCACCAGCGGGGGCTTAGCGTCAAACACCATATATTTT. It yields the protein CATSGGLASNTIYF.

The chain recombines TRBV30 with TRBJ1-2, with D unresolved. The CDR3 is 13 residues long. Trimming pared 2 bases from V and 4 bases from J, leaving 11 bases between. CDR1 is GTSNPN and CDR2 is SVGIG in the germline V gene (reference sequence). The CDR3 sequence: CAWSLGVVYGYTF. The DNA of the CDR3 is TGTGCCTGGAGTTTGGGAGTCGTCTATGGCTACACCTTC. Drawing the rest from reference TRBV30 and TRBJ1-2, the complete variable domain is SQTIHQWPATLVQPVGSPLSLECTVEGTSNPNLYWYRQAAGRGLQLLFYSVGIGQISSEVPQNLSASRPQDRQFILSSKKLLLSDSGFYLCAWSLGVVYGYTFGSGTRLTVV.

This clone occurred a few times. This sequence joins TRBV29-1 and TRBJ1-1; 8 nucleotides agree with TRBD1. Germline CDR1 reads SQVTM; CDR2 reads ANQGSEA. The CDR3 sequence is 14 residues long. Germline trimming cut 7 bases from V and 1 base from J; bases unmatched to any gene: 8. CDR3 amino acids: CSATFTGGNTEAFF. CDR3 DNA sequence: TGCAGCGCGACATTTACAGGGGGGAACACTGAAGCTTTCTTT.

The V and J genes are TRBV5-1 and TRBJ2-5; 8 positions agree with TRBD2. The CDR3 totals 16 residues. From germline, CDR1 is SGHRS and CDR2 YFSETQ. The J segment lost 6 bases and the V segment lost 0 bases, leaving 10 bases of the junction unmatched. In DNA form, the CDR3 reads TGCGCCAGCAGCTTGGTCCGACTAGCGATCGGCAAGACCCAGTACTTC. Its protein product is CASSLVRLAIGKTQYF.

The chain recombines TRBV2 with TRBJ2-5; TRBD1 matches 11 bases. The V and J ends lost 7 bases and 0 bases, in that order; junction bases with no gene match: 4. The CDR3 spans 15 residues. CDR1 is SNHLY, CDR2 FYNNEI, per germline. CDR3 DNA sequence: TGTGCCAGCAAGCGGGACAGGGGGAACCAAGAGACCCAGTACTTC. Its translation: CASKRDRGNQETQYF.

V is TRBV4-1 and J is TRBJ2-5, with 11 bases fitting TRBD2. The germline V gene has CDR1 MGHRA and CDR2 YSYEKL. The junction had 6 bases not matched to a gene; V was cut back by 4 bases and J by 5 bases. The CDR3 extends over 15 amino acids. The CDR3 loop reads CASSLSGGVRETQYF. The CDR3 region has the DNA TGCGCCAGCAGCCTTAGCGGGGGGGTTCGTGAGACCCAGTACTTC.

This chain connects TRBV2 to TRBJ1-2; no definite D call. The CDR3 runs 14 residues. Germline V CDR1 and CDR2: SNHLY, FYNNEI. V gave up 3 bases and J gave up 5 bases, with 13 bases separating them. The CDR3 DNA sequence: TGTGCCAGCAGTGATATCAGGTTACCGTATGGCTACACCTTC. Amino acids: CASSDIRLPYGYTF.

The CDR3 spells CAWKGKGNTIYF. The CDR3 bases are TGTGCCTGGAAGGGCAAGGGAAACACCATATATTTT. V and J are TRBV30 and TRBJ1-3; D is undetermined. Germline-derived CDR1 and CDR2 are GTSNPN and SVGIG (reference sequence). The CDR3 runs 12 residues. Trimming left V 4 bases short and J 4 bases short, with 8 bases between.

The CDR3 is CASSLNFGQPQHF. CDR3 DNA: TGTGCCAGCAGCTTAAATTTTGGACAGCCCCAGCATTTT. The V call is TRBV7-3, the J call TRBJ1-5; D is unclear. Germline V gene sequence: CDR1 SGHTA, CDR2 FQGTGA. Trimming cost V 1 base and J 7 bases, with 8 bases left between them. This CDR3 has 13 amino acids. Combining the CDR3 with reference TRBV7-3 and TRBJ1-5 gives the whole variable domain GAGVSQTPSNKVTEKGKYVELRCDPISGHTALYWYRQSLGQGPEFLIYFQGTGAADDSGLPNDRFFAVRPEGSVSTLKIQRTERGDSAVYLCASSLNFGQPQHFGDGTRLSIL.

J is TRBJ1-5 and V is TRBV6-1; D remains unclear. The germline V and J ends were trimmed by 7 bases and 1 base, with 11 bases remaining between them. The CDR3 runs to 14 residues. Germline CDR1 MNHNS, CDR2 SASEGT. This chain's CDR3 is CASIEGTSNQPQHF. Here the CDR3 DNA reads TGTGCCAGCATAGAGGGAACAAGCAATCAGCCCCAGCATTTT.

The chain couples TRBV7-6 to TRBJ1-4, with no clear D. Germline loops: CDR1 SGHVS, CDR2 FNYEAQ. Trimming cost V 8 bases and J 15 bases, with 16 bases left between them. There are 11 residues in the CDR3. CDR3 sequence (DNA): TGTGCCAGCGCAGGTTCCGAGGGAATGTTTTTT. Translating it yields CASAGSEGMFF.

V gene TRBV6-5 combines with J gene TRBJ1-2; D gene unclear. Germline CDR1 reads MNHEY; CDR2 reads SVGAGI. V was clipped by 0 bases and J by 8 bases, with 10 bases between them. This CDR3 has 13 amino acids. In DNA form, the CDR3 reads TGTGCCAGCAGTTACTCGTCCGGTGGAGGCTACACCTTC. It specifies CASSYSSGGGYTF.

V gene TRBV14 combines with J gene TRBJ2-2; possible D gene TRBD2, 6 bases. The CDR3 totals 15 residues. CDR1 and CDR2 from the germline V gene are SGHDN and FVKESK. The ends were cut back, 4 bases at V and 1 base at J, with 10 bases in the middle. CDR3 DNA sequence: TGTGCCAGCAGCCTGGGGACTTTGAACACCGGGGAGCTGTTTTTT. Protein sequence: CASSLGTLNTGELFF.